This record covers a single T cell receptor beta chain. Its antigen is not yet known. No base quality values were provided; no much bigger clone lies one nucleotide off. Relative to germline, V is missing 6 bases and J is missing 6 bases, with 4 bases of the junction outside any gene match. Per the germline V gene, SQVTM is the CDR1 and ANQGSEA is the CDR2. The CDR3 starts with the cysteine, ends with the phenylalanine, and has 13 residues. Only the CDR3 DNA is retained, 39 bases long and in frame from the first base. Sequencing used an Illumina NovaSeq 6000. TCRalpha and TCRbeta cDNA libraries were constructed by 5'RACE with constant-segment primers, with sample barcodes and unique molecular identifiers being introduced. RNA was extracted from every sample with Trizol reagent. Library amplification was performed in two PCR steps, and a second sample barcode and Illumina TruSeq adapters were introduced in the second step. Sequencing of libraries was performed on an Illumina NovaSeq with 2 x 150 bp paired-end reads. In the paper's pipeline: Demultiplexing of reads and collapsing into UMI-guided consensus sequences were performed with migec v1.2.7. Using mixcr v2.1.11, UMI consensuses were aligned to TRA and TRB V and J templates and then assembled into clonotypes. Clonotypes were classified as expanded or contracted when called significant by both edgeR and NoisET, with noise models trained on biological replicates. For edgeR calls, a false discovery rate-adjusted p below 0.01 and a log2 fold-change threshold of 1 were applied. As an exploratory analysis of dynamics, max-normalized trajectories of the 1000 most abundant clonotypes were examined with PCA combined with hierarchical clustering. The CD4 or CD8 phenotype of responding clones was assigned using the separately sequenced CD4+ and CD8+ repertoires. The raw public data were reprocessed by TCRdb itself: fastp quality trimming at Q25, MiXCR clonotype calling, in-frame beta chains only. Rows merge per CDR3 protein into single entries with the most common DNA and genes. The V and J calls here are based on TCRdb, not the publication. The sample yields roughly 100,000 distinct CDR3 sequences; approximately 13% were counted once. Around 30% of the sample comes from the top ten.

The data originate from a study of T-cell memory formation after mild COVID-19 (dated by TCRdb to 2020 to 2022). In terms of the full investigation: Most TCR sequence clusters were specific to one of the two donors. In two donors, T-cell clones that expanded and contracted after mild COVID-19 were tracked by sequencing TCRalpha and TCRbeta repertoires over time. Two young, previously healthy adult volunteers, one female and one male, were included in the cohort. Beyond this particular receptor, the publication reports: The detection of some responding clones in pre-infection memory suggests that pre-existing cross-reactive memory T cells joined the SARS-CoV-2 response. Clones contracting from day 15 to 85 had balanced CD4/CD8 phenotypes, while a second wave expanding from day 15 to 37 was biased towards CD4+. Only two mild cases were covered in the study, and larger cohorts including severe cases with pre-infection samples were considered necessary. The second-wave clones that peaked on day 37 were not confirmed to be SARS-CoV-2 specific. Contracting CD4+ clones were found mainly in CM and EM memory subsets, while CD8+ clones were enriched in EMRA.

Ficoll-Paque density gradient centrifugation was used to isolate PBMCs. The TCR was taken from an adult woman who had mild COVID-19 (a few samples of this study predate the infection). The sample titles of this study are shuffled in the database, so cell type and time point are left out; the donor was told from shared clones. Sequenced material: PBMCs or a T cell subset sorted from them (not recorded which). The chain is assembled from TRBV29-1 and TRBJ2-1, with 11 bases in between that match TRBD1. The sequenced DNA is TGCAGCGTCCTGGGACAGGGGGGCAATGAGCAGTTCTTC. Its translation is CSVLGQGGNEQFF.